These 27 T cell receptor beta chains were all obtained from the same sample, sequenced in a study of blood T cell repertoires in COVID-19. Repertoires were generated with immunoSEQ multiplex PCR, while TCRdb's copy carries only in-frame clones and drops some. This sample carries about 400,000 clones, approximately 86% of them seen once, and the ten largest clones take less than 3.5%. The sequencing input was peripheral blood. The origin of the receptors is a human donor in a cohort sampled during active COVID-19.

The J gene is TRBJ2-7, the V gene TRBV2; 12 positions agree with TRBD2. Germline V CDR1 and CDR2: SNHLY, FYNNEI. The ends lost 6 bases at V and 4 bases at J; junction bases unmatched: 1. The length of the CDR3 is 13 residues. CDR3 nucleotide sequence: TGTGCCAGCAGCGGACTAGCGGGATACGAGCAGTACTTC. Its translation: CASSGLAGYEQYF.

The CDR3 here is CASSLVRVRLRLSTDTQYF. The DNA for the CDR3 is TGTGCCAGCAGCTTAGTTCGGGTCCGTTTAAGATTGAGCACAGATACGCAGTATTTT. This chain joins TRBV7-8 and TRBJ2-3; D is uncertain. CDR1 and CDR2 (germline): SGHVS, FQNEAQ. CDR3 length: 19 amino acids. Trimming shortened V by 1 base and J by 0 bases, and 20 bases separated the two germline ends.

This clone was observed once. V and J are TRBV5-1 and TRBJ2-7; D not resolved. This CDR3 has 15 amino acids. Germline V gene sequence: CDR1 SGHRS, CDR2 YFSETQ. Trimming left V 0 bases short and J 0 bases short, with 10 bases between. CDR3 sequence (DNA): TGCGCCAGCAGCTTGGTGATGGGCAGCTCCTACGAGCAGTACTTC. This gives the protein CASSLVMGSSYEQYF.

The CDR3 bases are TGTGCCAGCAGCCAAGATTGGGCCCAAAGGAGGGAGACCCAGTACTTC. It specifies CASSQDWAQRRETQYF. The chain couples TRBV3-1 (or the pseudogene TRBV3-2) to TRBJ2-5; weak D call: TRBD2 (5 bases). Germline loops: CDR1 LGHDT, CDR2 YNNKEL (reference sequence). V shed 0 bases and J shed 5 bases, with 16 bases lying between them. The CDR3 covers 16 residues.

The chain is built from TRBV9 and TRBJ1-1; TRBD1 aligns across 7 bases. This CDR3 has 14 residues. In germline, CDR1 is SGDLS, CDR2 YYNGEE. J gave up 4 bases and V 4 bases, and 7 bases lay outside the gene matches. Here the CDR3 DNA reads TGTGCCAGCAGCCAAGAGGGGGCATTCACTGAAGCTTTCTTT. This gives the protein CASSQEGAFTEAFF.

In its sample, this clone was seen once. This chain uses TRBV5-1 with TRBJ1-6, with a possible D match to TRBD1 (5 bases). The CDR3 loop spans 15 amino acids. Trimming stripped 0 bases from V and 6 bases from J, with 10 bases between. CDR1 is SGHRS, CDR2 YFSETQ, per germline. CDR3 in DNA: TGCGCCAGCAGCTTGGGACAGATCCTTAATTCACCCCTCCACTTT. Translation gives CASSLGQILNSPLHF.

About this clone: Different DNA sequences within this sample yield the same CDR3. The chain couples TRBV19 to TRBJ2-1, with a weak D call TRBD2 (5 bases). V was cut by 3 bases and J by 7 bases, with 7 bases left in between. Germline CDR1 and CDR2: LNHDA and SQIVND (reference sequence). CDR3 length equals 12 residues. The CDR3 protein is CASSIRGNEQFF. The CDR3 nucleotides are TGTGCCAGTAGTATCAGAGGGAATGAGCAGTTCTTC.

V and J are TRBV19 and TRBJ2-4; maybe TRBD2 (7 bases). V was trimmed by 0 bases and J by 6 bases, leaving 12 bases between them. Germline V lookup: CDR1 LNHDA, CDR2 SQIVND (reference sequence). The CDR3 is made up of 15 amino acids. In DNA, the CDR3 is TGTGCCAGTAGTATAGAAGGGGGGGCGATAAACATTCAGTACTTC. Residues: CASSIEGGAINIQYF.

By sample share, this clone is medium-sized. J is TRBJ2-2 and V is TRBV4-1; no definite D call. This CDR3 spans 17 amino acids. V was cut by 0 bases and J by 2 bases, with 13 bases left in between. Germline V lookup: CDR1 MGHRA, CDR2 YSYEKL. The chain's CDR3 is CASSQDVLRINTGELFF. In DNA, the CDR3 is TGCGCCAGCAGCCAAGATGTCCTCAGAATTAACACCGGGGAGCTGTTTTTT.

V gene TRBV5-4 combines with J gene TRBJ1-6, with D maybe TRBD1 (5 bases). CDR1 SGHNT and CDR2 YYREEE come from the germline V gene (reference sequence). The CDR3 is made up of 15 amino acids. V was trimmed by 4 bases and J by 10 bases, leaving 18 bases between them. CDR3 coding DNA: TGTGCCAGCAGCCCGATCGGACCAGGGCACTCACCCCTCCACTTT. This gives the protein CASSPIGPGHSPLHF.

The V and J genes are TRBV5-1 and TRBJ2-2, with D hard to call. The CDR3 has 16 amino acids. Germline V lookup: CDR1 SGHRS, CDR2 YFSETQ. Trimming stripped 0 bases from V and 4 bases from J, with 13 bases between. Written as DNA, the CDR3 is TGCGCCAGCAGCTTGGCCTTAGTTCGCGGCACCGGGGAGCTGTTTTTT. Its protein is CASSLALVRGTGELFF.

This clone was counted only a few times. The rearrangement links TRBV20-1 to TRBJ2-1, with a weak D call TRBD2 (6 bases). The V gene lost 3 bases and the J gene lost 9 bases, with 15 bases spanning the gap. This CDR3 has 13 amino acids. In germline, CDR1 is DFQATT, CDR2 SNEGSKA (reference sequence). CDR3 nucleotide sequence: TGCAGTGCTAGTGGGCTAGCGCTGGCTGAGCAGTTCTTC. It encodes CSASGLALAEQFF.

The chain has TRBV2 and TRBJ2-3; 10 nucleotides align to TRBD2. Germline V gene data show CDR1 as SNHLY and CDR2 as FYNNEI. The junction had 11 bases not matched to a gene; V was cut back by 1 base and J by 4 bases. The length of the CDR3 is 18 residues. CDR3 sequence: CASSEEASGSRDADTQYF. For the CDR3, the DNA is TGTGCCAGCAGTGAAGAAGCTAGCGGGAGCAGGGACGCAGATACGCAGTATTTT.

V is TRBV9 and J is TRBJ1-2; no clear D. CDR3 length: 15 amino acids. Between the trimmed V and J ends, which lost 0 bases and 4 bases, there was a span of 13 bases. The germline gives CDR1 SGDLS, CDR2 YYNGEE. CDR3 amino acids: CASSVDSSSIYGYTF. CDR3 sequence (DNA): TGTGCCAGCAGCGTAGACTCTAGCTCGATCTATGGCTACACCTTC.

The sample holds one count of this clone. The rearrangement links TRBV19 to TRBJ2-6; D is unresolved. CDR1 LNHDA and CDR2 SQIVND come from the germline V gene (reference sequence). Trimming removed 3 bases from V and 0 bases from J, with 6 bases in between. This CDR3 has 15 residues. DNA for the CDR3: TGTGCCAGTAGTATCCGAGACTCTGGGGCCAACGTCCTGACTTTC. Residues: CASSIRDSGANVLTF.

The chain uses TRBV7-9 and TRBJ2-3; D call uncertain. Germline CDR1 reads SEHNR; CDR2 reads FQNEAQ (reference sequence). The germline V and J ends were trimmed by 5 bases and 0 bases, with 9 bases remaining between them. This CDR3 contains 14 residues. The CDR3 here is CASSAPSSTDTQYF. The CDR3 DNA follows: TGTGCCAGCAGCGCTCCCAGTAGCACAGATACGCAGTATTTT.

This chain links TRBV19 with TRBJ2-3, with 9 bases fitting TRBD2. With V trimmed by 9 bases and J by 8 bases, 12 bases remained unmatched. There are 14 residues in the CDR3. The germline CDR1 and CDR2 sequences are LNHDA and SQIVND (reference sequence). DNA for the CDR3: TGTGCCAGCTCTGCGGGCGGGAGGGTTGGTACGCAGTATTTT. It specifies CASSAGGRVGTQYF.

Note on this clone: A read error may be the cause here, since a much bigger clone is one base away. The chain links TRBV9 to TRBJ2-1, with 8 bases matching TRBD2. V lost 1 base to trimming and J lost 3 bases; unmatched junction nucleotides: 3. The CDR3 has 15 residues. The germline V gene encodes CDR1 SGDLS and CDR2 YYNGEE. The CDR3 loop is CASSVSGGLYNEQFF. In DNA, the CDR3 is TGTGCCAGCAGCGTAAGCGGGGGCCTCTACAATGAGCAGTTCTTC.

The chain is built from TRBV5-4 and TRBJ1-1; unclear D gene. Germline CDR1 is SGHNT and CDR2 is YYREEE (reference sequence). The V gene lost 4 bases and the J gene lost 4 bases, with 17 bases spanning the gap. The CDR3 covers 15 residues. The CDR3 loop is CASSLVLGTGTEAFF. Here the CDR3 DNA reads TGTGCCAGCAGCCTAGTTCTGGGTACGGGCACTGAAGCTTTCTTT. Full variable domain (missing parts from reference TRBV5-4 and TRBJ1-1): ETGVTQSPTHLIKTRGQQVTLRCSSQSGHNTVSWYQQALGQGPQFIFQYYREEENGRGNFPPRFSGLQFPNYSSELNVNALELDDSALYLCASSLVLGTGTEAFFGQGTRLTVV.

V and J are TRBV12-3 or TRBV12-4 and TRBJ2-5; the D gene is possibly TRBD2 (6 bases). With 8 bases removed from V and 4 bases from J, the gap between germline ends came to 14 bases. This CDR3 has 13 amino acids. In DNA form, the CDR3 reads TGTGCCAGCCGCGGAGGGGTAGGAGAGACCCAGTACTTC. Translation: CASRGGVGETQYF.

The chain has TRBV28 and TRBJ2-7, with 7 bases identical to TRBD2. There are 16 residues in the CDR3. The germline CDR1 and CDR2 sequences are MDHEN and SYDVKM. With V trimmed by 1 base and J by 4 bases, 10 bases remained unmatched. The CDR3 loop is CASSLFRGLWTYEQYF. CDR3 nucleotides: TGTGCCAGCAGTTTATTCCGGGGACTATGGACTTACGAGCAGTACTTC.

This clone was counted a single time. The genes are TRBV28 and TRBJ2-3, with a tentative D call TRBD1 (6 bases). Per germline, CDR1 MDHEN and CDR2 SYDVKM. Deletions cut 6 bases from V and 4 bases from J, with 14 bases between. CDR3 length equals 14 residues. CDR3 nucleotide sequence: TGTGCCAGCAGCCGGACTTCAGGGGCAGATACGCAGTATTTT. The encoded protein is CASSRTSGADTQYF.

V usage is TRBV4-1 and J usage is TRBJ1-1; 11 bases are shared with TRBD1. V lost 3 bases to trimming and J lost 4 bases; unmatched junction nucleotides: 13. The CDR3 is made up of 18 amino acids. The V gene's germline CDR1 is MGHRA and CDR2 YSYEKL. This chain's CDR3 is CASSHPRGQGAVVTEAFF. For the CDR3, the DNA is TGCGCCAGCAGCCATCCTCGCGGACAGGGGGCAGTGGTCACTGAAGCTTTCTTT.

This clone was seen only once. The V and J genes are TRBV6-6 and TRBJ2-5; D ambiguous. The ends were cut back, 1 base at V and 6 bases at J, with 9 bases in the middle. The CDR3 covers 13 residues. Germline CDR1 MNHNY, CDR2 SVGAGI (reference sequence). The CDR3: CASSYFRQQTQYF. The CDR3 DNA follows: TGTGCCAGCAGTTACTTCAGGCAGCAGACCCAGTACTTC.

V and J are TRBV6-5 and TRBJ2-2, with TRBD2 identical over 8 bases. This CDR3 is 15 amino acids long. With V trimmed by 7 bases and J by 6 bases, 10 bases remained unmatched. Per the germline V gene, CDR1 is MNHEY and CDR2 is SVGAGI. Written as DNA, the CDR3 is TGTGCCAGCACAGCCGGCGGGGGGTCCGCCGGGGAGCTGTTTTTT. Its translation is CASTAGGGSAGELFF.

V usage is TRBV15 and J usage is TRBJ1-6; possibly TRBD1 for D (6 bases). Trimming took 4 bases from V and 9 from J, leaving 19 bases between them. The CDR3 totals 16 residues. Germline V gene sequence: CDR1 LNHNV, CDR2 YYDKDF (reference sequence). The CDR3 protein is CATSKDDRRLTSPLHF. CDR3 DNA sequence: TGTGCCACCAGCAAAGACGACAGGCGCCTTACTTCACCCCTCCACTTT.

This clone was recorded once. This chain links TRBV19 with TRBJ2-5; D possibly corresponds to TRBD1 (5 bases). The CDR3 spans 15 residues. Trimming took 3 bases from V and 2 from J, leaving 13 bases between them. Germline CDR1 and CDR2: LNHDA and SQIVND (reference sequence). Here the CDR3 DNA reads TGTGCCAGTAGTATGATAACAGGTTTACAAGAGACCCAGTACTTC. It encodes CASSMITGLQETQYF.